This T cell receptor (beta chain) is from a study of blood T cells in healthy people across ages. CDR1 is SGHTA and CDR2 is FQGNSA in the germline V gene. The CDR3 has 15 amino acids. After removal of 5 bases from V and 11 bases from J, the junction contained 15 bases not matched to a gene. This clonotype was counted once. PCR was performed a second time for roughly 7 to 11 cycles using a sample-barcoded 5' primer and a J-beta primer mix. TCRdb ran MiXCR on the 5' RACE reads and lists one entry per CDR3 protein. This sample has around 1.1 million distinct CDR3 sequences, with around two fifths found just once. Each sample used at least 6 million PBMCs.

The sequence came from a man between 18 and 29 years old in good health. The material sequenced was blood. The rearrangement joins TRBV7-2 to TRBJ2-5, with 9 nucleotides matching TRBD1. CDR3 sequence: CASSAQGAVYNEQYF. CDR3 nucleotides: TGTGCCAGCAGCGCACAGGGGGCGGTATACAATGAGCAGTACTTC.